A selection of T cell receptor beta chains follows, all from one sample in a study of control samples from healthy donors and cancer patients. Measured with immunoSEQ multiplex PCR; TCRdb has only the in-frame clones, and not every one. There are some 120,000 clones in the sample; approximately 90% occur only once, and approximately 1% lies in the top ten. The sample was PBMCs. The receptor set was obtained from a woman in her forties or fifties with colorectal cancer. Both conserved end residues are part of each CDR3.

v_gene: TRBV5-1; j_gene: TRBJ2-1; CDR3aa: CASSWGSGGAANEQFF
v_gene: TRBV28; j_gene: TRBJ1-1; CDR3aa: CASSSPLGAEAFF
v_gene: TRBV7-8; j_gene: TRBJ1-6; CDR3aa: CASSLGQINSPLHF
v_gene: TRBV7-8; j_gene: TRBJ1-2; CDR3aa: CASSLLILTRDTTNYGYTF
v_gene: TRBV2; j_gene: TRBJ2-1; CDR3aa: CASRSLRGFNEQFF
v_gene: TRBV30; j_gene: TRBJ2-5; CDR3aa: CAWSHRGGQETQYF
v_gene: TRBV19; j_gene: TRBJ1-2; CDR3aa: CASRRAGGEHGYTF
v_gene: TRBV3-1/TRBV3-2; j_gene: TRBJ2-3; CDR3aa: CASSQGRPDTQYF
v_gene: TRBV12-3/TRBV12-4; j_gene: TRBJ1-2; CDR3aa: CASSYRAVYGYTF
v_gene: TRBV3-1/TRBV3-2; j_gene: TRBJ1-1; CDR3aa: CASSQGGRDTEAFF
v_gene: TRBV5-1; j_gene: TRBJ2-1; CDR3aa: CASSPLAGGTKNEQFF
v_gene: TRBV7-9; j_gene: TRBJ1-6; CDR3aa: CASSFGTGQVGPLHF
v_gene: TRBV7-9; j_gene: TRBJ2-3; CDR3aa: CASSLLTDTQYF
v_gene: TRBV5-1; j_gene: TRBJ2-1; CDR3aa: CASRAGQNYNEQFF
v_gene: TRBV29-1; j_gene: TRBJ1-2; CDR3aa: CSVLYMDRGRGYTF
v_gene: TRBV18; j_gene: TRBJ2-1; CDR3aa: CASSPPSGNINEQFF
v_gene: TRBV19; j_gene: TRBJ1-2; CDR3aa: CASSKGTYGYTF
v_gene: TRBV6-5; j_gene: TRBJ1-4; CDR3aa: CASSYSGGVDEKLFF
v_gene: TRBV18; j_gene: TRBJ1-1; CDR3aa: CASSPEGVGRVWAFF
v_gene: TRBV5-1; j_gene: TRBJ2-7; CDR3aa: CASSPLAGSSYEQYF